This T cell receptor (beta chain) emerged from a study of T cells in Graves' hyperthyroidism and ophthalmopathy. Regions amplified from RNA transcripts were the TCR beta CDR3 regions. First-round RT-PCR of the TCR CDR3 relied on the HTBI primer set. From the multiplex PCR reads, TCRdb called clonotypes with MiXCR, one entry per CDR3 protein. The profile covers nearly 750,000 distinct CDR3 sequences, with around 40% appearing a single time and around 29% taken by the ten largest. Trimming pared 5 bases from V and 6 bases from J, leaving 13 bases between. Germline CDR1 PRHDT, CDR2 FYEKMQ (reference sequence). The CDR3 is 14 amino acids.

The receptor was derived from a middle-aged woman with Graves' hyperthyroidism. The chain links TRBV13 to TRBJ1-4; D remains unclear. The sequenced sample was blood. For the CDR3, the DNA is TGTGCCAGCAGCCTCCGCTTCATGGATGAAAAACTGTTTTTT. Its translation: CASSLRFMDEKLFF.